This T cell receptor beta chain was observed in a study of metastatic and nonmetastatic thyroid tumors. At the level of the study: Where malignant and benign thyroid patients were concerned, repertoires were compared across blood and tumor or nodule tissue.

In the original processing: The study took CDR3 differences across clinicopathological groups and made a distant-metastasis classifier for papillary thyroid cancer from them. Via MiXCR, TCRdb re-called the PCR reads. The V and J calls were determined by TCRdb, not by the authors. The sample shows tens of thousands of clones, around 19% of them seen only once. All patients reached thyroid surgery having received no treatment beforehand. For this clone: Its target is not known.

Overall study findings and caveats: Significantly greater TCR beta diversity was reportedly found in malignant thyroid tumors than in benign nodules (in blood and tumor).

V was pared by 7 bases and J by 3 bases, with 11 bases between. The germline V gene has CDR1 KGHDR and CDR2 SFDVKD. The CDR3 runs 14 residues. J is TRBJ1-4 and V is TRBV24-1; a possible D gene is TRBD1 (6 bases). The receptor's source is a female donor with papillary thyroid cancer or a benign thyroid nodule (not recorded which). Some clones in this sample may be carry-over from other donors' samples. Sample: blood. In nucleotides, the CDR3 is TGTGCCACCAGCCGACAGGTTTCTAATGAAAAACTGTTTTTT. This translates into CATSRQVSNEKLFF.